Listed below are T cell receptor beta chains from one sample, sequenced in a study of blood T cell repertoires in COVID-19. TCRdb's copy holds only in-frame clones and misses some; the assay was immunoSEQ multiplex PCR. The data contain under 80,000 clones, around 86% of them singletons. The sequenced material came from peripheral blood. The receptors derive from a man between 65 and 85 years old with acute or convalescent COVID-19. Each CDR3 is given with its conserved first and last residue. A D gene is named only where the DNA matches it firmly.

TRBJ1-2 | TRBV19 | NA | TGTGCCAGTAGTACACCCAGGGAAGTCAACTATGGCTACACCTTC | CASSTPREVNYGYTF
TRBJ2-7 | TRBV19 | TRBD2 | TGTGCCAGTAGTCCCCGGCGGGGGGTAAGCGAGCAGTACTTC | CASSPRRGVSEQYF
TRBJ2-7 | TRBV6-1 | TRBD1 | TGTGCCAGCAGTGAACCGGGACAGGTCCCCTCCGAGCAGTACTTC | CASSEPGQVPSEQYF
TRBJ2-5 | TRBV7-9 | NA | TGTGCCAGCAGCGCCCACGGGGAGACCCAGTACTTC | CASSAHGETQYF
TRBJ2-4 | TRBV5-6 | TRBD1 | TGTGCCAGCAGCTGGTGGACAGGGGCGACTCCACTAGCCAAAAACATTCAGTACTTC | CASSWWTGATPLAKNIQYF
TRBJ2-3 | TRBV5-8 | TRBD1 | TGTGCCAGCAGTAAATGGGACAGCGATACGCAGTATTTT | CASSKWDSDTQYF
TRBJ2-7 | TRBV7-9 | NA | TGTGCCAGCAGCTTAGCCGGGATTCCCTACGAGCAGTACTTC | CASSLAGIPYEQYF
TRBJ2-7 | TRBV9 | TRBD2 | TGTGCCAGCAGCGTAGCTAGCGGGAGTTTTTACGAGCAGTACTTC | CASSVASGSFYEQYF
TRBJ2-7 | TRBV2 | TRBD2 | TGTGCCAGCAAACTAGCGGACCTCTACGAGCAGTACTTC | CASKLADLYEQYF
TRBJ2-5 | TRBV12-5 | TRBD1 | TGTGCTAGTGTAAAAGGACAGGAAGGGACCCAGTACTTC | CASVKGQEGTQYF
TRBJ2-1 | TRBV19 | TRBD2 | TGTGCCAGTAGGCGAGCCGGGACTAGCGGGAACAATGAGCAGTTCTTC | CASRRAGTSGNNEQFF